This TCR beta chain was identified during a study of cytomegalovirus exposure and HLA in healthy donors. Whole-study context: Researchers found that roughly 77% of around 400 genotyped donors fell within the Caucasian-associated ancestry cluster.

The PCR employed 60 Vbeta primers together with 13 Jbeta primers. This table comes from immunoSEQ multiplex PCR, and its TCRdb copy is limited to in-frame clones, with some not included. The repertoire consists of 170,000 or so clones, with about 82% occurring once and the leading ten covering 1%. Comment on this clone: Antigen specificity is unknown.

The CDR3 is 16 residues long. The trim removed 5 bases at V and 6 bases at J, leaving 11 bases unmatched. CDR1 SNHLY and CDR2 FYNNEI come from the germline V gene. Study-level results: Most sequenced TCRs were rare (though some public TCRs occurred in many donors).

The chain employs TRBV2 and TRBJ2-1, with 9 positions matching TRBD1. The TCR originated in a woman aged 50 to 65 in good health and CMV-seropositive. Material: PBMCs. As DNA, the CDR3 is TGTGCCAGCAGTAAGTGGGGAGACAGGGGGGCCAATGAGCAGTTCTTC. Its protein is CASSKWGDRGANEQFF.